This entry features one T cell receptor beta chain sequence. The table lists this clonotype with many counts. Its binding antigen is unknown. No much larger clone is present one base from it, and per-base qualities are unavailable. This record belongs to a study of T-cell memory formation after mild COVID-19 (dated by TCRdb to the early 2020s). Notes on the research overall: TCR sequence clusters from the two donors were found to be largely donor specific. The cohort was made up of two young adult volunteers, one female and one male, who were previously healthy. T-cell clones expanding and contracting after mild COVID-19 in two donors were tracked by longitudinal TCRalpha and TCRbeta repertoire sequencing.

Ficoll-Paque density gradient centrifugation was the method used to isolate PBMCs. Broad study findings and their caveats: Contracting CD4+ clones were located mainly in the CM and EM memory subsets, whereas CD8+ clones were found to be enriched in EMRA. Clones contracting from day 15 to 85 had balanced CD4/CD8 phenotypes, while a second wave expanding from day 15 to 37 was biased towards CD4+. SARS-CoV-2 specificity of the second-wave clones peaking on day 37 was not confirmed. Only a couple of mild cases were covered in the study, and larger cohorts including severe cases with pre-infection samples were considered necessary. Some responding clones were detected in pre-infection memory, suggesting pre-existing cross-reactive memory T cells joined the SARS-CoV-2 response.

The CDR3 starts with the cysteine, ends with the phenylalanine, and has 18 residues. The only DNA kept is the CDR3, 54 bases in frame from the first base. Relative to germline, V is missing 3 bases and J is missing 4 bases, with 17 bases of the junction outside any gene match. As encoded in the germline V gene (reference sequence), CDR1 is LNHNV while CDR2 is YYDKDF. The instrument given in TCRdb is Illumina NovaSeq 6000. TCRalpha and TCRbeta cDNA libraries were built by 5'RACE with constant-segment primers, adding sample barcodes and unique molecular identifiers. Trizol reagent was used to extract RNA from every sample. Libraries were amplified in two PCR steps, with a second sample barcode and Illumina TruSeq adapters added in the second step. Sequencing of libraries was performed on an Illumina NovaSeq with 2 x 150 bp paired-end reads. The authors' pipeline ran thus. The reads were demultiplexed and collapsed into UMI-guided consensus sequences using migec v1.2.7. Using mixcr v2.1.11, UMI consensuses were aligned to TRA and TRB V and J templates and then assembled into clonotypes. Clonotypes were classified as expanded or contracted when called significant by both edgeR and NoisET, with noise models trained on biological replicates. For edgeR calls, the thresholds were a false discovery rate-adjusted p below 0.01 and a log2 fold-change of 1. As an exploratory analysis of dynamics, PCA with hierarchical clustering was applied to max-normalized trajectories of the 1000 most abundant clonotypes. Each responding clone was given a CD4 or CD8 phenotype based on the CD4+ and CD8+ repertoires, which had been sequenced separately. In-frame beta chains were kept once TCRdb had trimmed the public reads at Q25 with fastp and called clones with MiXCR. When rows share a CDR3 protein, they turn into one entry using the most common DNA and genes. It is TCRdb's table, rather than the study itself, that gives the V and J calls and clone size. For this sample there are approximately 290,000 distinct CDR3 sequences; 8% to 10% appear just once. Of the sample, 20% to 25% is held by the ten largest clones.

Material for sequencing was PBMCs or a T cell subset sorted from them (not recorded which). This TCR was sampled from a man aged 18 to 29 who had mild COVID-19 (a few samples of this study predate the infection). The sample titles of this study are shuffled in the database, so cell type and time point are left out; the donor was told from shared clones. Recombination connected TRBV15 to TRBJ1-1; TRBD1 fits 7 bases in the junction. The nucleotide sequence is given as TGTGCCACCAGCAGCTTCACCGGGACAGAACAGAGGCGCACTGAAGCTTTCTTT. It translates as CATSSFTGTEQRRTEAFF. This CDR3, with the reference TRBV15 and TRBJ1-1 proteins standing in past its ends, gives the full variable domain DAMVIQNPRYQVTQFGKPVTLSCSQTLNHNVMYWYQQKSSQAPKLLFHYYDKDFNNEADTPDNFQSRRPNTSFCFLDIRSPGLGDTAMYLCATSSFTGTEQRRTEAFFGQGTRLTVV.